The 27 T cell receptor beta chains listed next were all sequenced from one sample in a study of blood T cells in healthy people across ages. The use of a sample-barcoded 5' primer and a J-beta primer mix characterized a second PCR of roughly 7 to 11 cycles. Each CDR3 protein is one row after TCRdb ran MiXCR on the 5' RACE reads. The table has 1,500,000 or so distinct CDR3 sequences, about 45% seen once. The sequencing sample was made of blood. Source of these receptors: a young woman in good health.

This sequence joins TRBV28 and TRBJ2-5; TRBD2 matches 10 bases. The CDR3 has 14 residues. The V gene end was trimmed by 10 bases and the J gene end by 5 bases; junction bases not matched to a gene: 10. Looked up from germline, CDR1 is MDHEN and CDR2 is SYDVKM. The CDR3 DNA reads as TGTGCCATCGACTCTAGCGGGAGCTATGAGACCCAGTACTTC. Its protein is CAIDSSGSYETQYF.

The chain couples TRBV20-1 to TRBJ2-2; D remains unclear. CDR3 size: 16 residues. From germline, CDR1 is DFQATT and CDR2 SNEGSKA (reference sequence). Trimming pared 2 bases from V and 4 bases from J, leaving 17 bases between. CDR3 in amino acids: CSARTPGSPITGELFF. CDR3 in DNA: TGCAGTGCTAGAACCCCTGGGTCTCCAATCACCGGGGAGCTGTTTTTT.

The chain joins TRBV15 to TRBJ2-3; 8 positions agree with TRBD2. J lost 3 bases, V lost 4 bases, and 12 bases had no gene match. The CDR3 loop spans 17 amino acids. Germline V gene data show CDR1 as LNHNV and CDR2 as YYDKDF (reference sequence). Written as DNA, the CDR3 is TGTGCCACCAGCAAAACTCGGGGTAGCGGGAAGACAGATACGCAGTATTTT. Translating gives CATSKTRGSGKTDTQYF.

The chain joins TRBV5-1 to TRBJ2-7; 9 bases fit TRBD2. V trimming: 0 bases; J trimming: 7 bases; junction bases outside the gene matches: 11. The CDR3 has 16 amino acids. Germline CDR1 SGHRS, CDR2 YFSETQ. The CDR3 DNA follows: TGCGCCAGCAGCTTGGCCATGGCTAGCGGGGTCAATGAGCAGTACTTC. Translated, it gives CASSLAMASGVNEQYF. The complete variable domain, with remaining parts taken from reference TRBV5-1 and TRBJ2-7, reads KAGVTQTPRYLIKTRGQQVTLSCSPISGHRSVSWYQQTPGQGLQFLFEYFSETQRNKGNFPGRFSGRQFSNSRSEMNVSTLELGDSALYLCASSLAMASGVNEQYFGPGTRLTVT.

This clonotype appeared a single time. The chain couples TRBV6-6 to TRBJ1-2, with D unresolved. Germline V gives CDR1 MNHNY, CDR2 SVGAGI (reference sequence). V lost 5 bases to trimming and J lost 1 base, with 17 bases between them. The CDR3 loop spans 16 amino acids. The CDR3 DNA is TGTGCCAGCAGTCCCCCCCGGGGTATAGTTAACTATGGCTACACCTTC. This encodes CASSPPRGIVNYGYTF.

The rearrangement joins TRBV20-1 to TRBJ2-1; 11 nucleotides align to TRBD2. Germline V gene sequence: CDR1 DFQATT, CDR2 SNEGSKA (reference sequence). This CDR3 comprises 12 residues. V dropped 5 bases and J dropped 7; count of bases not matched to a gene: 1. As DNA, the CDR3 is TGCAGTGCTCTAGCGGGAGGAAATGAGCAGTTCTTC. It is translated as CSALAGGNEQFF.

The chain joins TRBV9 to TRBJ2-5; maybe TRBD1 (6 bases). This CDR3 comprises 14 residues. Looked up from germline, CDR1 is SGDLS and CDR2 is YYNGEE. Trimming took off 0 bases at V and 11 bases at J, with 17 bases between the two ends. CDR3 in DNA: TGTGCCAGCAGCGTAGCTTCCGGGACACTTGAGCAGTACTTC. Protein sequence: CASSVASGTLEQYF.

The chain uses TRBV6-2 or TRBV6-3 and TRBJ2-7; D gene unclear. CDR1 and CDR2 from the germline V gene are MNHEY and SVGEGT. This CDR3 is 13 amino acids long. With 7 bases removed from V and 3 bases from J, the gap between germline ends came to 13 bases. As DNA, the CDR3 is TGTGCCAGCAATCCTGTAGGCAGCTACGAGCAGTACTTC. It codes for CASNPVGSYEQYF.

This clonotype was observed once. V and J are TRBV20-1 and TRBJ2-3; no firm D call. The CDR3 loop spans 16 amino acids. From germline, CDR1 is DFQATT and CDR2 SNEGSKA (reference sequence). Trimming pared 0 bases from V and 0 bases from J, leaving 13 bases between. In DNA form, the CDR3 reads TGCAGTGCTAGAGATTTTAGGGCGGTTAGCACAGATACGCAGTATTTT. Its protein product is CSARDFRAVSTDTQYF.

The chain has TRBV4-3 and TRBJ2-1; D unclear. Germline CDR1 reads LGHNA; CDR2 reads YSLEER. The V and J ends lost 1 base and 6 bases respectively, with 16 bases between them. The CDR3 is 16 residues long. The CDR3 protein is CASSQGLDSICNEQFF. CDR3 nucleotide sequence: TGCGCCAGCAGCCAAGGGCTAGACTCGATTTGCAATGAGCAGTTCTTC.

This clonotype occurred a few times. This rearrangement joins TRBV7-9 to TRBJ1-2; D is ambiguous. Trimming removed 6 bases at V and 4 bases at J, with 12 bases between. Germline CDR1 SEHNR, CDR2 FQNEAQ (reference sequence). The CDR3 extends over 13 amino acids. The CDR3 nucleotides are TGTGCCAGCAGTAGCACAGCTACCTATGGCTACACCTTC. Amino acids: CASSSTATYGYTF.

Remarks on this clonotype: This clone may be a read error of a much larger clone one base away. The rearrangement joins TRBV4-1 to TRBJ2-3; D remains unclear. Germline lookup yields CDR1 MGHRA and CDR2 YSYEKL. The CDR3 is made up of 15 amino acids. The CDR3 DNA reads TGCGCCGGCAGCCAGGCCCCGGGTATCACAGATACGCAGTATTTT. Protein sequence: CAGSQAPGITDTQYF.

This rearrangement joins TRBV30 to TRBJ1-5; D gene uncertain. Germline CDR1 GTSNPN, CDR2 SVGIG (reference sequence). V lost 2 bases and J 0 bases, leaving 11 bases between the germline ends. The CDR3 length is 15 residues. The CDR3 nucleotides read TGTGCCTGGAGTTCGGGAGACTATAGCAATCAGCCCCAGCATTTT. Its protein product is CAWSSGDYSNQPQHF.

This chain connects TRBV12-3 or TRBV12-4 to TRBJ2-3, with 7 bases lining up with TRBD2. The CDR3 extends over 14 amino acids. The J segment lost 15 bases and the V segment lost 4 bases, leaving 16 bases of the junction unmatched. The CDR3, as DNA: TGTGCCAGCAGTTGGGGGGGAAGCTCAGATATGCAATATTTT. Translating gives CASSWGGSSDMQYF.

This clonotype was detected a few times. The V call is TRBV19, the J call TRBJ1-5, with TRBD1 as a possible D gene (5 bases). Looked up from germline, CDR1 is LNHDA and CDR2 is SQIVND (reference sequence). Trimming removed 6 bases at V and 2 bases at J, with 8 bases between. The CDR3 has 13 amino acids. The CDR3 sequence: CASRRGRNQPQHF. As DNA, the CDR3 is TGTGCCAGTAGGAGGGGCCGCAATCAGCCCCAGCATTTT.

Ten or more counts support this clonotype. This rearrangement joins TRBV4-2 to TRBJ2-6, with 7 bases identical to TRBD1. In germline, CDR1 is LGHNA, CDR2 YNFKEQ. This CDR3 has 18 amino acids. With 4 bases clipped from V and 1 base from J, the junction kept 10 bases outside the gene matches. CDR3 in amino acids: CASSPVGTAKSGANVLTF. Here the CDR3 DNA reads TGTGCCAGCAGCCCCGTAGGGACAGCTAAGTCTGGGGCCAACGTCCTGACTTTC.

The CDR3 nucleotides are TGCGCCAGCAGCCAAGCAGGGGTCCTCTATGGCTACACCTTC. This codes for CASSQAGVLYGYTF. This chain links TRBV4-1 with TRBJ1-2; D possibly corresponds to TRBD1 (6 bases). V lost 1 base to trimming and J lost 4 bases, with 10 bases between them. The CDR3 is 14 residues long. Germline V gene data show CDR1 as MGHRA and CDR2 as YSYEKL.

The chain links TRBV12-3 or TRBV12-4 to TRBJ2-2; D is unclear. This CDR3 region has 14 residues. V was shortened by 3 bases and J by 1 base, with 6 bases between the two germline ends. DNA of the CDR3: TGTGCCAGCAGTTTTAGCCTGAACACCGGGGAGCTGTTTTTT. It yields the protein CASSFSLNTGELFF.

The chain employs TRBV20-1 and TRBJ2-7; the D gene is possibly TRBD2 (6 bases). CDR1 and CDR2 from the germline V gene are DFQATT and SNEGSKA (reference sequence). This CDR3 contains 15 residues. V was pared by 1 base and J by 2 bases, with 15 bases between. The CDR3 nucleotides read TGCAGTGCTAGAGTTCCGGGCGGACTACCCTACGAGCAGTACTTC. It yields the protein CSARVPGGLPYEQYF.

The chain uses TRBV5-6 and TRBJ1-1, with D possibly being TRBD1 (5 bases). CDR3 length: 15 amino acids. V was cut by 4 bases and J by 2 bases, with 15 bases left in between. The germline gives CDR1 SGHDT, CDR2 YYEEEE. The CDR3 DNA sequence: TGTGCCAGCAGCGGAGCCAGGGAAGGAAACACTGAAGCTTTCTTT. This encodes CASSGAREGNTEAFF.

This sequence joins TRBV5-1 and TRBJ2-7; 7 positions agree with TRBD1. V shed 6 bases, J shed 6 bases, and the junction held 6 bases outside the gene matches. The length of the CDR3 is 12 residues. Germline V gives CDR1 SGHRS, CDR2 YFSETQ. CDR3 amino acids: CASTQGGCEQYF. In nucleotides, the CDR3 is TGCGCCAGCACCCAAGGGGGCTGCGAGCAGTACTTC.

V is TRBV12-3 or TRBV12-4 and J is TRBJ1-2; D is undetermined. The CDR3 extends over 15 amino acids. V lost 1 base, J lost 8 bases, and 17 bases lay in between. In nucleotides, the CDR3 is TGTGCCAGCAGTTTAGGCGGCATTGGTGATTGGGGCTACACCTTC. Its translation is CASSLGGIGDWGYTF.

The rearrangement joins TRBV29-1 to TRBJ2-5; tentatively, D is TRBD1 or TRBD2 (6 bases each). The CDR3 length is 14 residues. Trimming removed 4 bases at V and 5 bases at J, with 17 bases between. Per the germline V gene, CDR1 is SQVTM and CDR2 is ANQGSEA. CDR3 nucleotide sequence: TGCAGCGTTGTAGGGGGGATTACCCAGGAGACCCAGTACTTC. This encodes CSVVGGITQETQYF.

This clonotype was counted many times. The chain employs TRBV29-1 and TRBJ2-7; D is ambiguous. Per germline, CDR1 SQVTM and CDR2 ANQGSEA. There are 13 residues in the CDR3. V lost 1 base and J 2 bases, leaving 9 bases between the germline ends. Written as DNA, the CDR3 is TGCAGCGTTGAAGTGCAGGCTACCTACGAGCAGTACTTC. It encodes CSVEVQATYEQYF.

CDR3 DNA sequence: TGTGCCAGCAGCCAGTACTGGGATGGGCAGTTCTTC. It specifies CASSQYWDGQFF. The gene calls are TRBV14 and TRBJ2-1; no clear D. CDR3 size: 12 residues. Trimming shortened V by 3 bases and J by 12 bases, and 12 bases separated the two germline ends. Germline loops: CDR1 SGHDN, CDR2 FVKESK.

Worth noting for this clonotype: Being one base from a much bigger clone, this may be a read error. The chain joins TRBV7-2 to TRBJ1-2; D is ambiguous. This CDR3 spans 15 amino acids. From germline, CDR1 is SGHTA and CDR2 FQGNSA. Written as DNA, the CDR3 is TGTGCCAGCAGCACCACGTGGACGGAGAACTCTGGCTACACCTTC. Protein product: CASSTTWTENSGYTF.

The chain combines TRBV30 with TRBJ1-1, with D unresolved. CDR1 is GTSNPN, CDR2 SVGIG, per germline (reference sequence). This CDR3 contains 12 residues. Trimming cost V 0 bases and J 10 bases, with 12 bases left between them. The CDR3 reads CAWSVRAGVAFF. The CDR3 nucleotides are TGTGCCTGGAGTGTACGGGCGGGAGTAGCTTTCTTT.